This T cell receptor (beta chain) stems from a study of OX40 agonist ivuxolimab in advanced cancers. This table comes from immunoSEQ multiplex PCR, and its TCRdb copy is limited to in-frame clones, with some not included. The table includes roughly 10,000 clones, roughly nine tenths detected once. Study-wide results and caveats: Relatively little clonal expansion, among the lowest observed, appeared in partial responders at 0.1-3.0 mg/kg.

A remark on this clone: No antigen is known for it.

Deletions cut 0 bases from V and 5 bases from J, with 8 bases between. Germline CDR1 reads MNHEY; CDR2 reads SVGAGI. This CDR3 has 14 amino acids. The sequences come from CD4+ or CD8+ T cells sorted from blood, collected in a trial of the OX40 agonist ivuxolimab. This sequence joins TRBV6-5 and TRBJ1-5, with D uncertain. The TCR comes from an adult with an advanced solid tumor such as melanoma, head and neck, liver or kidney cancer. CDR3 coding DNA: TGTGCCAGCAGTTACTCATCGGCTGATCAGCCCCAGCATTTT. Its translation: CASSYSSADQPQHF.